This T cell receptor (beta chain) was sequenced for a study of OX40 agonist ivuxolimab in advanced cancers. Study information: Every patient in dose escalation had hepatocellular carcinoma, melanoma, renal cell or head and neck cancer. Cohort: about 80% men, mean age 60, aged about 20 to 90.

If patients had autoimmune disease history or systemic immunosuppression, they were excluded. Sequenced by immunoSEQ multiplex PCR; TCRdb stores in-frame clones only, minus some. Of roughly 60,000 clones listed, approximately 91% are singletons. Germline CDR1 is MNHEY and CDR2 is SMNVEV (reference sequence). Germline trimming cut 4 bases from V and 5 bases from J; bases unmatched to any gene: 15. The length of the CDR3 is 17 residues. The sequences come from CD4+ or CD8+ T cells sorted from blood, collected in a trial of the OX40 agonist ivuxolimab. V usage is TRBV27 and J usage is TRBJ1-1, with TRBD1 identical over 8 bases. The origin of this receptor is an adult with an advanced solid tumor such as melanoma, head and neck, liver or kidney cancer. In nucleotides, the CDR3 is TGTGCCAGCAGTTCCCAACTGCTGGACAGGGCGGGGACTGAAGCTTTCTTT. This gives the protein CASSSQLLDRAGTEAFF.